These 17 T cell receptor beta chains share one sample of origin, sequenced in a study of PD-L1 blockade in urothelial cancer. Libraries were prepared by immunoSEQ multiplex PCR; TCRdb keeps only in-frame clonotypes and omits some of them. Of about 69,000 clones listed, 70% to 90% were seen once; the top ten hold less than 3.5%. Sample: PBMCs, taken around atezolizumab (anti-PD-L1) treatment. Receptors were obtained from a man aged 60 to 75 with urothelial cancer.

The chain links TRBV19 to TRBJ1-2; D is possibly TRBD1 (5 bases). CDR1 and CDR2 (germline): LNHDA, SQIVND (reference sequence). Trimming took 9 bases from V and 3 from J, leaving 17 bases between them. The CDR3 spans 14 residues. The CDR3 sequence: CASRRGGLDYGYTF. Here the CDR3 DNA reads TGTGCCAGCCGACGCGGGGGTTTGGACTATGGCTACACCTTC.

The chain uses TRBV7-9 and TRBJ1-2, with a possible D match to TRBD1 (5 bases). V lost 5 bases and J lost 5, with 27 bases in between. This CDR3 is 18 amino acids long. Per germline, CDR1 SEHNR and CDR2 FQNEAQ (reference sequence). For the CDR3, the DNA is TGTGCCAGCAGCGATTATGGAGGGGCAGGTCTAGCGAGATATGGCTACACCTTC. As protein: CASSDYGGAGLARYGYTF.

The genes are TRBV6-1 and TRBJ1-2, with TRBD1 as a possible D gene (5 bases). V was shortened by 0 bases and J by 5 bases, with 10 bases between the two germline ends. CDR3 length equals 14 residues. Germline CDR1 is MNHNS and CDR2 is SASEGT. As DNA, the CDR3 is TGTGCCAGCAGTGAAGCGGCAGGGAATTATGGCTACACCTTC. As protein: CASSEAAGNYGYTF.

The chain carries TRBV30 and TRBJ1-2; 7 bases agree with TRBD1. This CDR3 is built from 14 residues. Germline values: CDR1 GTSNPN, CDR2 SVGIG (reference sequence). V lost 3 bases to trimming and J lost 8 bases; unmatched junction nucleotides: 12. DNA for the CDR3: TGTGCCTGGAGGGCGACAGGGAGGTTTATCGGCTACACCTTC. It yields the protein CAWRATGRFIGYTF. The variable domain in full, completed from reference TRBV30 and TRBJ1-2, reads SQTIHQWPATLVQPVGSPLSLECTVEGTSNPNLYWYRQAAGRGLQLLFYSVGIGQISSEVPQNLSASRPQDRQFILSSKKLLLSDSGFYLCAWRATGRFIGYTFGSGTRLTVV.

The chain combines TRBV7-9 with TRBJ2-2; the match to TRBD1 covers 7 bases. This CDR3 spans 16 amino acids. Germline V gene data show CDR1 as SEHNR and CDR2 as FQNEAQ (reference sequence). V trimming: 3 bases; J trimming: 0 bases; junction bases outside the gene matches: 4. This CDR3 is CASSFKGATNTGELFF. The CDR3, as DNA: TGTGCCAGCAGCTTCAAGGGGGCGACGAACACCGGGGAGCTGTTTTTT.

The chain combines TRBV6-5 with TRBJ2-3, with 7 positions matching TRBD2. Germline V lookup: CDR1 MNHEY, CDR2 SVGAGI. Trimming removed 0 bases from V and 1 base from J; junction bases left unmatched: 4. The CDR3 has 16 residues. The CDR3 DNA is TGTGCCAGCAGTTACTCGAGACGGGGGGGCACAGATACGCAGTATTTT. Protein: CASSYSRRGGTDTQYF.

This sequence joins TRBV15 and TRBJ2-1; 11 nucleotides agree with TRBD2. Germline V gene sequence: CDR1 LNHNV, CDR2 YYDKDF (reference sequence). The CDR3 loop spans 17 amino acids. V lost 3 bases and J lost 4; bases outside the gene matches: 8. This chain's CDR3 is CATSSRSGGALYNEQFF. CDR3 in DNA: TGTGCCACCAGCAGCCGTAGCGGGGGGGCCCTATACAATGAGCAGTTCTTC.

The CDR3 loop is CASSPGEDTQYF. CDR3 in DNA: TGTGCCAGCAGCCCCGGGGAAGATACGCAGTATTTT. This chain uses TRBV11-3 with TRBJ2-3; a weak D match, TRBD2 (5 bases). The V and J ends lost 5 bases and 5 bases respectively, with 8 bases between them. The CDR3 consists of 12 residues. Looked up from germline, CDR1 is SGHNT and CDR2 is YENEEA.

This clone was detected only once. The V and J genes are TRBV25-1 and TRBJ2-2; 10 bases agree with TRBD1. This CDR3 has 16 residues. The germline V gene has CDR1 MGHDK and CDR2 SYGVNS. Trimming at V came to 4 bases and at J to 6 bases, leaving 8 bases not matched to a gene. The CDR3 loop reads CASSASGQGRSGELFF. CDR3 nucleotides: TGTGCCAGCAGTGCTTCGGGACAGGGGAGATCCGGGGAGCTGTTTTTT.

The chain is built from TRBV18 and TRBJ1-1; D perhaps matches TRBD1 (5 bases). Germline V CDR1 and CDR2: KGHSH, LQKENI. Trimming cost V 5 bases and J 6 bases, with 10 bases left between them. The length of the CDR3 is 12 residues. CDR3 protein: CASSTQGPEAFF. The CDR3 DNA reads TGTGCCAGCTCAACCCAGGGTCCTGAAGCTTTCTTT.

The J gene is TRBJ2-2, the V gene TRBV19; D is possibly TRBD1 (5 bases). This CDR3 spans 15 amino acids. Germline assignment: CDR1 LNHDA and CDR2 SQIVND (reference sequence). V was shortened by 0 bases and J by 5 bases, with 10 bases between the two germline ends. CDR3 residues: CASSIEDSSTGELFF. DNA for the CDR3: TGTGCCAGTAGTATAGAAGACAGCTCGACCGGGGAGCTGTTTTTT.

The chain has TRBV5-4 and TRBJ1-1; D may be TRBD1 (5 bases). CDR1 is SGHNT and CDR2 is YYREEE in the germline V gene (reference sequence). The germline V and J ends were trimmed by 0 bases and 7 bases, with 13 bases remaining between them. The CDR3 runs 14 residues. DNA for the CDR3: TGTGCCAGCAGCTTGGGTCAGGGTGGAGTTGAAGCTTTCTTT. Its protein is CASSLGQGGVEAFF. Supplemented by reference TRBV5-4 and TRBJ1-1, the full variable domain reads ETGVTQSPTHLIKTRGQQVTLRCSSQSGHNTVSWYQQALGQGPQFIFQYYREEENGRGNFPPRFSGLQFPNYSSELNVNALELDDSALYLCASSLGQGGVEAFFGQGTRLTVV.

CDR3 coding DNA: TGTGCCACCAGCCAACAGGGTTACACTGAAGCTTTCTTT. Translated: CATSQQGYTEAFF. V usage is TRBV15 and J usage is TRBJ1-1; weak D call: TRBD1 (6 bases). CDR1 LNHNV and CDR2 YYDKDF come from the germline V gene (reference sequence). The CDR3 contains 13 residues. V gave up 5 bases and J gave up 3 bases, with 10 bases separating them.

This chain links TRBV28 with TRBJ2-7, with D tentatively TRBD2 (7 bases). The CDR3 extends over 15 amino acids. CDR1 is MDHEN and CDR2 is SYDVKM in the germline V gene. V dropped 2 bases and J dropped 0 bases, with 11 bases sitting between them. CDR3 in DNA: TGTGCCAGCAGTTTAACAGGGAGGGGCTCCTACGAGCAGTACTTC. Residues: CASSLTGRGSYEQYF.

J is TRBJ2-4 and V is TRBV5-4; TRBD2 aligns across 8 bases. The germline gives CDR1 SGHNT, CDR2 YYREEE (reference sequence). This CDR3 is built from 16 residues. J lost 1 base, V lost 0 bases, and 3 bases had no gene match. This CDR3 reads CASSLGASGAKNIQYF. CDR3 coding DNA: TGTGCCAGCAGCTTGGGCGCTAGCGGGGCCAAAAACATTCAGTACTTC.

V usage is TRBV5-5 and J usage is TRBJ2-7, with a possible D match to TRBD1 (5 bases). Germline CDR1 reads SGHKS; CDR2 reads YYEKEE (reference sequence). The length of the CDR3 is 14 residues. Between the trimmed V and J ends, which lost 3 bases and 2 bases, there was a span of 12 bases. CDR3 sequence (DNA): TGTGCCAGCAGCTATTCCCAGGGTCCCTACGAGCAGTACTTC. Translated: CASSYSQGPYEQYF.

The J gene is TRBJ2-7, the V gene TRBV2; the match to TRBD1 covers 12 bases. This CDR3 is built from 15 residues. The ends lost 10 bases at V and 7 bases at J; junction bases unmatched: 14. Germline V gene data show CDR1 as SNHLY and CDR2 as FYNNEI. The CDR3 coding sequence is TGTGCCACAGCCCGATCGGGACAGGGGGCCGGGGAGCAGTACTTC. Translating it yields CATARSGQGAGEQYF.